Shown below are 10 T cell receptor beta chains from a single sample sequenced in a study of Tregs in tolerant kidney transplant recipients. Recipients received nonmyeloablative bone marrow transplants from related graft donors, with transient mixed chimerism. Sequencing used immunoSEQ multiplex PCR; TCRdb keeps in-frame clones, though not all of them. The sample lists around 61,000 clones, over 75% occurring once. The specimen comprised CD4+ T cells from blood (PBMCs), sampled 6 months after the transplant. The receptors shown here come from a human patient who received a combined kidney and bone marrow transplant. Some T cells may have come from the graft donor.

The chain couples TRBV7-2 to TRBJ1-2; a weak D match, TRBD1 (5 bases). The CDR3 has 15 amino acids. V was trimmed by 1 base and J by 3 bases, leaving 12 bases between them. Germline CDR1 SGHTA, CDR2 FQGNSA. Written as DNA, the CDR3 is TGTGCCAGCAGCTTAGAGGCAGGGAGGCACTATGGCTACACCTTC. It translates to CASSLEAGRHYGYTF.

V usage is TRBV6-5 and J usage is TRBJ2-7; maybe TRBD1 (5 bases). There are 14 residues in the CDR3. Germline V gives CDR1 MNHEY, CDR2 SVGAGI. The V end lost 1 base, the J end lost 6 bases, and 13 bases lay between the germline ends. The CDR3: CASSYYHGASEQYF. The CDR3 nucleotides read TGTGCCAGCAGTTACTATCATGGGGCTTCCGAGCAGTACTTC.

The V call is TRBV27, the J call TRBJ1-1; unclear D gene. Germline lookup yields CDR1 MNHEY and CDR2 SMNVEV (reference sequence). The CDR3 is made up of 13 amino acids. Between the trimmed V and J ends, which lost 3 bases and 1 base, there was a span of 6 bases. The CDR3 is CASSFFPNTEAFF. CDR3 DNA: TGTGCCAGCAGTTTCTTTCCGAACACTGAAGCTTTCTTT.

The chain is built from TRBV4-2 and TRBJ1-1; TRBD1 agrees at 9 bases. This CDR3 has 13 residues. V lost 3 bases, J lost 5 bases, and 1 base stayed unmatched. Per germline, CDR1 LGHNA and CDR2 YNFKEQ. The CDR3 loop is CASSQDRGTEAFF. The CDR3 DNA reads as TGTGCCAGCAGCCAGGACAGGGGAACTGAAGCTTTCTTT.

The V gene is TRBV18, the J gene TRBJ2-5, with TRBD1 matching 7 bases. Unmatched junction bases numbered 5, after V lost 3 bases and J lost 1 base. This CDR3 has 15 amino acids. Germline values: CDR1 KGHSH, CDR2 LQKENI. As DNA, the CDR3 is TGTGCCAGCTCACCCAGACAGGGCACCCAAGAGACCCAGTACTTC. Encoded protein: CASSPRQGTQETQYF.

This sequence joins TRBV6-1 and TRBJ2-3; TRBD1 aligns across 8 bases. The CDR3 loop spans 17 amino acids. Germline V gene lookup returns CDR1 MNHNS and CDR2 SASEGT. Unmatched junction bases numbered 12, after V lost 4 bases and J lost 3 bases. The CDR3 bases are TGTGCCAGCAGTGCTAGACAGGGGCCCCGTGGAACAGATACGCAGTATTTT. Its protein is CASSARQGPRGTDTQYF.

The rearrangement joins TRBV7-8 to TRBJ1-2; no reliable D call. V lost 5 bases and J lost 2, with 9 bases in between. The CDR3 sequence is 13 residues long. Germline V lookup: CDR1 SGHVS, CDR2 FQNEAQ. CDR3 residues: CASSPGKNYGYTF. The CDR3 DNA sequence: TGTGCCAGCAGCCCCGGGAAGAACTATGGCTACACCTTC.

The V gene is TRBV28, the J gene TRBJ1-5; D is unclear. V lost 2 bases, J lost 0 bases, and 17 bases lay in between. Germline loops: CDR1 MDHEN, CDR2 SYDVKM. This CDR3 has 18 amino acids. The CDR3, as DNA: TGTGCCAGCAGTTTAGCGGGCGCAGATAGTTATAGCAATCAGCCCCAGCATTTT. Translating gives CASSLAGADSYSNQPQHF.

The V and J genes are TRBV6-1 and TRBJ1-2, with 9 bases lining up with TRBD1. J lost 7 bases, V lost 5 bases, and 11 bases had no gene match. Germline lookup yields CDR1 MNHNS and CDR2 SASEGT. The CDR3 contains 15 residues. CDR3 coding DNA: TGTGCCAGCAGTCGGTGGGAAACAGGGGGCTTTGGCTACACCTTC. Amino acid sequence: CASSRWETGGFGYTF.

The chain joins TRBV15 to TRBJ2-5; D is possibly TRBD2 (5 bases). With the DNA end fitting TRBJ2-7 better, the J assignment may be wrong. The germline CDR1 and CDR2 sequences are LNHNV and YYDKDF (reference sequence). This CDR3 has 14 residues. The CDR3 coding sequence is TGTGCCACCAGCAGAGAGAGGGCGGTGTACGAGCAGTACTTC. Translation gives CATSRERAVYEQYF.